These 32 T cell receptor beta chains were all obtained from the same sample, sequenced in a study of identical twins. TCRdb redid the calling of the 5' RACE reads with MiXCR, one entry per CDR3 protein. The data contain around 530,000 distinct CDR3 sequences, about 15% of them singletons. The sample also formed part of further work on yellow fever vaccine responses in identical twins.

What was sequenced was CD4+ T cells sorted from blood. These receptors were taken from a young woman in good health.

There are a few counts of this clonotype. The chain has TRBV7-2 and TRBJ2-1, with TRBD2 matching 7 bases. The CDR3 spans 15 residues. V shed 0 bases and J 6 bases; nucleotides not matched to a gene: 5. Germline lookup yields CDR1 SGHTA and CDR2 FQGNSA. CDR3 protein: CASSLASGRINEQFF. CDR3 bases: TGTGCCAGCAGCTTAGCTAGCGGGCGGATCAATGAGCAGTTCTTC.

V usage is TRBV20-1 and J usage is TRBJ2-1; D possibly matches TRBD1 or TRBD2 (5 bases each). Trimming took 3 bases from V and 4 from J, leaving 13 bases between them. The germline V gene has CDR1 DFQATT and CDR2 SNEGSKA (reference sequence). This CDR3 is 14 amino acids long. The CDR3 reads CSASAVGVYNEQFF. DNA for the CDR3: TGCAGTGCTAGCGCCGTGGGGGTATACAATGAGCAGTTCTTC.

CDR3 bases: TGTGCCAGCGGCGAAGGTGGCTATGGCTACACCTTC. This codes for CASGEGGYGYTF. The V and J genes are TRBV6-6 and TRBJ1-2; D not resolved. The CDR3 is made up of 12 amino acids. Trimming stripped 8 bases from V and 4 bases from J, with 11 bases between. CDR1 MNHNY and CDR2 SVGAGI come from the germline V gene (reference sequence).

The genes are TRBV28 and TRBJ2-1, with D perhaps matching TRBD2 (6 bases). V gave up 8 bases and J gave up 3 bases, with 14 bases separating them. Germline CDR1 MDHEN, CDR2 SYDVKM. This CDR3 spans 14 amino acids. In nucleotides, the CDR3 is TGTGCCAGCTTAACGCCGGGGGACTACAATGAGCAGTTCTTC. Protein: CASLTPGDYNEQFF.

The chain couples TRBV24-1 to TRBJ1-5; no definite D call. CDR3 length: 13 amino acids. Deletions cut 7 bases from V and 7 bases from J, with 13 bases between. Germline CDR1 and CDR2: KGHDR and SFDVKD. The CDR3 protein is CATSIGGSQPQHF. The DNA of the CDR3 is TGTGCCACCAGCATTGGAGGTTCCCAGCCCCAGCATTTT.

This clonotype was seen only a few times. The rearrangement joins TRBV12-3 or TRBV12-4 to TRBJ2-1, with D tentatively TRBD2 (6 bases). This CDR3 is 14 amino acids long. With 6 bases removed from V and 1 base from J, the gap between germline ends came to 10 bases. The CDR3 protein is CASRRERSYNEQFF. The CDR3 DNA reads TGTGCCAGCAGACGGGAGAGGTCCTACAATGAGCAGTTCTTC.

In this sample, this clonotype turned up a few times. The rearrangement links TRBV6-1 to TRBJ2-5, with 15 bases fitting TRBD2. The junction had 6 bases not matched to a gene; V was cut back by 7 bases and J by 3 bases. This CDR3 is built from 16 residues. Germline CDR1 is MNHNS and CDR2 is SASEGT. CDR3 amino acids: CASNNGLAGGEETQYF. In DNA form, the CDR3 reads TGTGCCAGCAACAACGGACTAGCGGGAGGGGAAGAGACCCAGTACTTC.

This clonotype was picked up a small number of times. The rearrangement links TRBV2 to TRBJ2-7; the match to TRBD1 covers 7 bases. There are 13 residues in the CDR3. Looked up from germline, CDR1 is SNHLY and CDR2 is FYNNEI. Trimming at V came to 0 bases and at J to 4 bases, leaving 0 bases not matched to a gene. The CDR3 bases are TGTGCCAGCAGTGAAGCGGACAGGTACGAGCAGTACTTC. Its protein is CASSEADRYEQYF.

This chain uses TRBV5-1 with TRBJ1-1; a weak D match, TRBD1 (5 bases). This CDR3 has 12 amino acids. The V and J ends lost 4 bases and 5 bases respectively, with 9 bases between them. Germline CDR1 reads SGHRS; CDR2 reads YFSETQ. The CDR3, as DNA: TGCGCCAGCAGCGCCGGGGCAACTGAAGCTTTCTTT. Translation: CASSAGATEAFF. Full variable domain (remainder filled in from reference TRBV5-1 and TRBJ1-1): KAGVTQTPRYLIKTRGQQVTLSCSPISGHRSVSWYQQTPGQGLQFLFEYFSETQRNKGNFPGRFSGRQFSNSRSEMNVSTLELGDSALYLCASSAGATEAFFGQGTRLTVV.

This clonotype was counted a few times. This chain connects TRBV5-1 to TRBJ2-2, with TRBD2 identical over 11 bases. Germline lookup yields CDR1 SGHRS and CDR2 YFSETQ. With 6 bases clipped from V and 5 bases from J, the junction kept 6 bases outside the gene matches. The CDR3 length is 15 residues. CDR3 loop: CASTEGLAETGELFF. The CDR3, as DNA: TGCGCCAGCACCGAGGGACTAGCGGAGACCGGGGAGCTGTTTTTT. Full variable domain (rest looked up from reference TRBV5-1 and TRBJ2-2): KAGVTQTPRYLIKTRGQQVTLSCSPISGHRSVSWYQQTPGQGLQFLFEYFSETQRNKGNFPGRFSGRQFSNSRSEMNVSTLELGDSALYLCASTEGLAETGELFFGEGSRLTVL.

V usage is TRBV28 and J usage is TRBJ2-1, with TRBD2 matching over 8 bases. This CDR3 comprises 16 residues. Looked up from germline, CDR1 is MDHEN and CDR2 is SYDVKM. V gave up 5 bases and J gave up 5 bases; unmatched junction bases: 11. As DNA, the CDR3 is TGTGCCAGCAGTCTCAGTCCGGGACTAGGGAACAATGAGCAGTTCTTC. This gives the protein CASSLSPGLGNNEQFF.

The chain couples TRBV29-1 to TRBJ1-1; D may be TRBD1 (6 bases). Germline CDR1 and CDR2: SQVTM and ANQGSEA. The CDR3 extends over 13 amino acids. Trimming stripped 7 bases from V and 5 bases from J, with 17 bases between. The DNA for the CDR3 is TGCAGCGCCGGGGGGGGCGGATTTACTGAAGCTTTCTTT. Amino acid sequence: CSAGGGGFTEAFF. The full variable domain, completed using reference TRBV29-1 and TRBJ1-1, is SAVISQKPSRDICQRGTSLTIQCQVDSQVTMMFWYRQQPGQSLTLIATANQGSEATYESGFVIDKFPISRPNLTFSTLTVSNMSPEDSSIYLCSAGGGGFTEAFFGQGTRLTVV.

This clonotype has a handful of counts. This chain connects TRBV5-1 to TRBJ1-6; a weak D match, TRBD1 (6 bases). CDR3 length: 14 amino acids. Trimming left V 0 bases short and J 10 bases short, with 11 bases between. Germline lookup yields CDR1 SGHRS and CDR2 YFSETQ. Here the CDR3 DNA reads TGCGCCAGCAGCTTGGCAGGCCAGGGGTCACCCCTCCACTTT. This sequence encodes CASSLAGQGSPLHF.

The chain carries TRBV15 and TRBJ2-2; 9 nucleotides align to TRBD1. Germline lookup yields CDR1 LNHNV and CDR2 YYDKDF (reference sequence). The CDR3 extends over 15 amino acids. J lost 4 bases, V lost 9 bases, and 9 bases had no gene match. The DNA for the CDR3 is TGTGCCACTAAGGACAGGGGAGCGGCCACCGGGGAGCTGTTTTTT. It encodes CATKDRGAATGELFF.

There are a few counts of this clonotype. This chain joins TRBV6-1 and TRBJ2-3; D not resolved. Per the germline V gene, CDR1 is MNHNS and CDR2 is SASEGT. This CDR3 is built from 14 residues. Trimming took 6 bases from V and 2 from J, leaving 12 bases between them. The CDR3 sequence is CASRPTFSTDTQYF. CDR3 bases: TGTGCCAGCAGGCCCACATTCTCCACAGATACGCAGTATTTT.

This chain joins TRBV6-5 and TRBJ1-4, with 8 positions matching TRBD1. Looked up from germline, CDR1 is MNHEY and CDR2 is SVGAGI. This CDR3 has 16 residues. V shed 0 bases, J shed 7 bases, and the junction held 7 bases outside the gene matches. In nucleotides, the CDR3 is TGTGCCAGCAGTTACTCGGCAGGGGGCGGGGGTGAAAAACTGTTTTTT. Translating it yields CASSYSAGGGGEKLFF.

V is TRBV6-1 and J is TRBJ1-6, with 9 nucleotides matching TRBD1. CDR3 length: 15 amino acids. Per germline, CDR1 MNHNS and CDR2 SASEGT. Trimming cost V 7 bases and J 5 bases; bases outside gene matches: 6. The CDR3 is CASTRRDRDNSPLHF. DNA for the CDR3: TGTGCCAGCACGCGTCGGGACAGGGATAATTCACCCCTCCACTTT.

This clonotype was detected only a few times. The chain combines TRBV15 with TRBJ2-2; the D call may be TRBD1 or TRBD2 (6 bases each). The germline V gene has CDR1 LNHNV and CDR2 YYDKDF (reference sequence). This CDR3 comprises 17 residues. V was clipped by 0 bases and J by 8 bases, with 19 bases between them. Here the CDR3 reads CATSRDGSEGGRGELFF. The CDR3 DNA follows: TGTGCCACCAGCAGAGACGGGAGTGAGGGGGGCCGGGGGGAGCTGTTTTTT.

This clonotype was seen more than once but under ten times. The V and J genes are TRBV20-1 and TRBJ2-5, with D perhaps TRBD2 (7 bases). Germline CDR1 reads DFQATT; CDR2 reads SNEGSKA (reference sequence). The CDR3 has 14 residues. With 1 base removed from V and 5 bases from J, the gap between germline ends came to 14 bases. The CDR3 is CSARVGGAVETQYF. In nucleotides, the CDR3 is TGCAGTGCTAGAGTTGGGGGGGCAGTCGAGACCCAGTACTTC.

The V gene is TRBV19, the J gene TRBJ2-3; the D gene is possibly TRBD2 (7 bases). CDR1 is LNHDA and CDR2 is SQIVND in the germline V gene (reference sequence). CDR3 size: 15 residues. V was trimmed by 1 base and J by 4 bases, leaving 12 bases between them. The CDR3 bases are TGTGCCAGTAGTATAGGGGGGGCGGGGGCAGATACGCAGTATTTT. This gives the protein CASSIGGAGADTQYF.

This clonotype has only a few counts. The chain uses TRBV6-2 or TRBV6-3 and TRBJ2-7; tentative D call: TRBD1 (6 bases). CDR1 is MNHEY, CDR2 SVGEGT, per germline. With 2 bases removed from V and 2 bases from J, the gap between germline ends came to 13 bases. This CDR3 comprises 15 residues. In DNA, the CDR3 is TGTGCCAGCAGTTACCCGGACAGTCCTCCCTACGAGCAGTACGTC. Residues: CASSYPDSPPYEQYV.

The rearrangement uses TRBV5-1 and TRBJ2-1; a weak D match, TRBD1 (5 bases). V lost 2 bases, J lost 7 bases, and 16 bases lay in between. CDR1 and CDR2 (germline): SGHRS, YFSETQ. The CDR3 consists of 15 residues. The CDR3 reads CASSFAWGHRNEQFF. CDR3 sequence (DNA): TGCGCCAGCAGCTTCGCCTGGGGCCACCGTAATGAGCAGTTCTTC.

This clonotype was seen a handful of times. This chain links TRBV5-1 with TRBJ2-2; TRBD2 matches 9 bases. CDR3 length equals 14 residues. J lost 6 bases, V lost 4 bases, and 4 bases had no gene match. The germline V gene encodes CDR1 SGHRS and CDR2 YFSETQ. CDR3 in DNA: TGCGCCAGCAGCGCGGGAGGGTCCCCCGGGGAGCTGTTTTTT. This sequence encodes CASSAGGSPGELFF.

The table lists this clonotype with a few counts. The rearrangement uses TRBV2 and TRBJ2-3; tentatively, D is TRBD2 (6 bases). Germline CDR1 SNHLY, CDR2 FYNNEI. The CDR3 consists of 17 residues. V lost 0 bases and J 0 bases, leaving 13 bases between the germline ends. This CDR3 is CASSEALRTKSTDTQYF. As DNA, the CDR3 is TGTGCCAGCAGTGAAGCGCTTAGGACTAAGAGCACAGATACGCAGTATTTT.

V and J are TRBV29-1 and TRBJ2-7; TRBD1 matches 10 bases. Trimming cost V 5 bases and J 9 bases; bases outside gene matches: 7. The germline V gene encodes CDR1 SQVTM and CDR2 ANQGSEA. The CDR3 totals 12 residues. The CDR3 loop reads CSVLRGQGMQYF. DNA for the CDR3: TGCAGCGTTTTGAGGGGACAGGGGATGCAGTACTTC.

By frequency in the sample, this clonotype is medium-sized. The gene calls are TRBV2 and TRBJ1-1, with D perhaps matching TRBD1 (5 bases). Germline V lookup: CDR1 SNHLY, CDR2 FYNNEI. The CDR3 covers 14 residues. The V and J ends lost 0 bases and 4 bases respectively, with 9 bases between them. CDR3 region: CASSEAGRSTEAFF. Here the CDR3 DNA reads TGTGCCAGCAGTGAAGCGGGGCGTAGCACTGAAGCTTTCTTT. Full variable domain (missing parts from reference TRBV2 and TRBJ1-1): EPEVTQTPSHQVTQMGQEVILRCVPISNHLYFYWYRQILGQKVEFLVSFYNNEISEKSEIFDDQFSVERPDGSNFTLKIRSTKLEDSAMYFCASSEAGRSTEAFFGQGTRLTVV.

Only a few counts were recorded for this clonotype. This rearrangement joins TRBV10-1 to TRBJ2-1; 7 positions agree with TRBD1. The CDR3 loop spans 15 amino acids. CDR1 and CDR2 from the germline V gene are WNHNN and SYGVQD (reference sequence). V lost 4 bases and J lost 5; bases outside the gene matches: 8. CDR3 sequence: CASSATGVVDNEQFF. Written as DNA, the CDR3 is TGCGCCAGCAGTGCTACAGGGGTTGTGGACAATGAGCAGTTCTTC.

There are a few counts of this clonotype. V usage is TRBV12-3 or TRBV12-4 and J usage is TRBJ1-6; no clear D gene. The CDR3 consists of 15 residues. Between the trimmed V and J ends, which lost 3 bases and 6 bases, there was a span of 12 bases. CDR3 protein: CASSFLGQFNSPLHF. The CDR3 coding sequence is TGTGCCAGCAGTTTTCTCGGCCAATTTAATTCACCCCTCCACTTT.

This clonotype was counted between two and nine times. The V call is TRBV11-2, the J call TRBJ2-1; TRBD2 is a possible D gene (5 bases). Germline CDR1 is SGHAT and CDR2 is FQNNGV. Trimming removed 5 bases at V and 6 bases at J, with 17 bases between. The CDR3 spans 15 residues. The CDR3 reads CASSLLGLKPNEQFF. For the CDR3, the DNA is TGTGCCAGCAGCCTACTCGGACTCAAGCCCAATGAGCAGTTCTTC.

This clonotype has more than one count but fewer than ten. CDR3 loop: CASSSPGTSSNEQFF. Here the CDR3 DNA reads TGCGCCAGCAGCTCCCCCGGGACTAGCAGCAATGAGCAGTTCTTC. The rearrangement uses TRBV5-1 and TRBJ2-1; 9 bases align to TRBD2. The V gene's germline CDR1 is SGHRS and CDR2 YFSETQ. This CDR3 is 15 amino acids long. With 3 bases clipped from V and 6 bases from J, the junction kept 7 bases outside the gene matches.

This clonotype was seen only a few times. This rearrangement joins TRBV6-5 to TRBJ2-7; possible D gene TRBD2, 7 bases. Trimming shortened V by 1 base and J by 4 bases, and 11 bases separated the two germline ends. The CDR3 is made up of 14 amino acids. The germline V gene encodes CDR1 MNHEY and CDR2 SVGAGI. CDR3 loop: CASSYWGGVYEQYF. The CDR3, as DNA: TGTGCCAGCAGTTACTGGGGGGGCGTTTACGAGCAGTACTTC.

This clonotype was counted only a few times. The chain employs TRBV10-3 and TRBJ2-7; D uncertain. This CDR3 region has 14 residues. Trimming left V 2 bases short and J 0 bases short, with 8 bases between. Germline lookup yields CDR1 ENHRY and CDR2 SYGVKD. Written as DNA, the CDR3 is TGTGCCATCAGTGAGGGGGAAAGCTCCTACGAGCAGTACGTC. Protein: CAISEGESSYEQYV.